This T cell receptor beta chain is drawn from a study of monozygotic twins with inflammatory bowel disease. A remark on this clonotype: Antigen specificity is unknown.

The CDR3 totals 16 residues. Per the germline V gene, CDR1 is SGHVS and CDR2 is FQNEAQ. TCRdb reprocessed the 5' RACE reads; each CDR3 protein has one entry and no DNA is given. This listing includes roughly 160,000 distinct CDR3 sequences. The study, taken as a whole, reports: Distinguishing T cell subtypes was not possible.

The genes are TRBV7-8 and TRBJ2-3; TCRdb proposes TRBD1, but this gene call is untestable without DNA. This receptor was identified in a human donor with ulcerative colitis or Crohn's disease, or a healthy co-twin of an affected twin (not recorded which). Sequencing was performed on blood. The CDR3 reads CASSGLQGTLPDTQYF. Complete variable domain (other parts from reference TRBV7-8 and TRBJ2-3): GAGVSQSPRYKVAKRGQDVALRCDPISGHVSLFWYQQALGQGPEFLTYFQNEAQLDKSGLPSDRFFAERPEGSVSTLKIQRTQQEDSAVYLCASSGLQGTLPDTQYFGPGTRLTVL.